The 32 T cell receptor beta chains reported below all come from one sample, sequenced in a study of T-cell reconstitution after alpha-beta-depleted transplantation in children. As it was prepared, the TCRbeta library received unique molecular identifiers. TCRdb re-called the PCR reads through MiXCR, storing one row per CDR3 protein. This sample has about 420,000 distinct CDR3 sequences, with around 15% found just once. Sequencing was performed on PBMCs, mostly from graft donor cells, taken 360 days after TCRalphabeta/CD19-depleted stem cell transplant. Receptor source: a boy younger than two who had a stem cell transplant for Wiskott-Aldrich syndrome, so the T cells may come from the graft donor.

The CDR3 DNA follows: TGCGCCAGCAGCCCTAGATCGGGTCCCTACTCTGGGGCCAACGTCCTGACTTTC. This translates into CASSPRSGPYSGANVLTF. This sequence joins TRBV4-3 and TRBJ2-6; D ambiguous. V was clipped by 4 bases and J by 0 bases, with 16 bases between them. Germline V lookup: CDR1 LGHNA, CDR2 YSLEER. The CDR3 sequence is 18 residues long.

This clonotype was counted between two and nine times. V is TRBV27 and J is TRBJ2-2; D gene ambiguous. The CDR3 extends over 18 amino acids. The V end was cut by 5 bases, the J end by 5 bases, with 24 bases between. Per germline, CDR1 MNHEY and CDR2 SMNVEV (reference sequence). CDR3: CASSLLGKGLRPTGELFF. DNA for the CDR3: TGTGCCAGCAGTCTTTTAGGCAAGGGTCTTCGACCTACCGGGGAGCTGTTTTTT.

This clonotype came up a few times. The chain has TRBV6-2 or TRBV6-3 and TRBJ2-3; tentatively, D is TRBD2 (6 bases). Germline CDR1 MNHEY, CDR2 SVGEGT. The V end was cut by 4 bases, the J end by 3 bases, with 11 bases between. CDR3 size: 14 residues. For the CDR3, the DNA is TGTGCCAGCAGTTTTCCGGAGGGGACAGATACGCAGTATTTT. Amino acid sequence: CASSFPEGTDTQYF.

This clonotype was detected ten times or more. This chain joins TRBV7-2 and TRBJ2-4; possibly TRBD1 for D (6 bases). Germline assignment: CDR1 SGHTA and CDR2 FQGNSA. The CDR3 runs 14 residues. V lost 1 base to trimming and J lost 7 bases, with 11 bases between them. The CDR3, as DNA: TGTGCCAGCAGCTTAGGGGGAAGGGGGAACATTCAGTACTTC. It specifies CASSLGGRGNIQYF.

This clonotype was counted a few times. The chain joins TRBV4-2 to TRBJ2-7; 7 positions agree with TRBD1. V shed 2 bases and J 4 bases; nucleotides not matched to a gene: 8. CDR1 and CDR2 (germline): LGHNA, YNFKEQ. The CDR3 extends over 15 amino acids. CDR3: CASSQPGAGGYEQYF. In DNA form, the CDR3 reads TGTGCCAGCAGCCAACCCGGGGCAGGGGGTTACGAGCAGTACTTC.

This clonotype has only a few counts. This chain links TRBV12-3 or TRBV12-4 with TRBJ1-3; D might be TRBD1 (6 bases). The CDR3 has 15 residues. Trimming shortened V by 7 bases and J by 2 bases, and 15 bases separated the two germline ends. CDR3 sequence reads: CASKPGHRTGNTIYF. CDR3 DNA: TGTGCCAGCAAACCGGGACATAGGACTGGAAACACCATATATTTT.

This clonotype has just a few counts. The CDR3 region is CASSYSGTSGYNEQFF. As DNA, the CDR3 is TGTGCCAGCAGTTACTCCGGGACTAGCGGTTACAATGAGCAGTTCTTC. The rearrangement joins TRBV6-5 to TRBJ2-1, with 11 bases matching TRBD2. The CDR3 runs to 16 residues. Germline V gives CDR1 MNHEY, CDR2 SVGAGI. After removal of 0 bases from V and 4 bases from J, the junction contained 2 bases not matched to a gene.

This clonotype was detected a few times. The genes are TRBV20-1 and TRBJ1-4, with D uncertain. V was pared by 3 bases and J by 5 bases, with 7 bases between. This CDR3 is built from 12 residues. CDR1 is DFQATT and CDR2 is SNEGSKA in the germline V gene (reference sequence). DNA of the CDR3: TGCAGTGCTAGCCAAGGGAATGAAAAACTGTTTTTT. Protein product: CSASQGNEKLFF.

The chain has TRBV24-1 and TRBJ2-5; 7 bases line up with TRBD2. Trimming cost V 5 bases and J 0 bases; bases outside gene matches: 8. The CDR3 runs 16 residues. Germline assignment: CDR1 KGHDR and CDR2 SFDVKD. The CDR3 is CATSAPNGGYQETQYF. CDR3 DNA: TGTGCCACCAGTGCTCCCAACGGGGGGTACCAAGAGACCCAGTACTTC.

This clonotype turned up a few times. This rearrangement joins TRBV3-1 to TRBJ2-3, with 9 bases aligning to TRBD2. The J segment lost 2 bases and the V segment lost 2 bases, leaving 5 bases of the junction unmatched. Germline values: CDR1 LGHDT, CDR2 YNNKEL (reference sequence). The CDR3 runs 16 residues. This CDR3 is CASSQLAGAPTDTQYF. In nucleotides, the CDR3 is TGTGCCAGCAGCCAATTAGCGGGAGCCCCCACAGATACGCAGTATTTT.

This clonotype was observed a handful of times. The rearrangement joins TRBV7-9 to TRBJ2-7, with a possible D match to TRBD1 (6 bases). The V gene lost 4 bases and the J gene lost 3 bases, with 13 bases spanning the gap. Germline CDR1 SEHNR, CDR2 FQNEAQ (reference sequence). CDR3 length equals 14 residues. CDR3 sequence reads: CASSSSDSGYEQYF. DNA for the CDR3: TGTGCCAGCAGCTCCTCGGACAGTGGCTACGAGCAGTACTTC.

This clonotype was detected only a few times. V gene TRBV24-1 combines with J gene TRBJ2-3; 7 bases are a match to TRBD1. Germline CDR1 and CDR2: KGHDR and SFDVKD. V was pared by 3 bases and J by 0 bases, with 5 bases of the junction left unmatched. This CDR3 contains 16 residues. CDR3 in DNA: TGTGCCACCAGTGATCCCGGGACAGCTAGCACAGATACGCAGTATTTT. The encoded protein is CATSDPGTASTDTQYF.

The table lists this clonotype with a few counts. The V gene is TRBV7-6, the J gene TRBJ2-3, with a possible D match to TRBD2 (6 bases). The CDR3 runs to 15 residues. V was cut by 3 bases and J by 6 bases, with 16 bases left in between. The germline gives CDR1 SGHVS, CDR2 FNYEAQ. The CDR3 DNA reads as TGTGCCAGCAGCTTGGGACGACTAGGATGGGATACGCAGTATTTT. It codes for CASSLGRLGWDTQYF.

This clonotype was found a few times. J is TRBJ2-2 and V is TRBV2; D gene unclear. The CDR3 runs to 13 residues. V was clipped by 5 bases and J by 6 bases, with 10 bases between them. CDR1 SNHLY and CDR2 FYNNEI come from the germline V gene. The CDR3 reads CASSTNGAGELFF. Written as DNA, the CDR3 is TGTGCCAGCAGTACGAATGGGGCCGGGGAGCTGTTTTTT. Variable domain in full (rest from reference TRBV2 and TRBJ2-2): EPEVTQTPSHQVTQMGQEVILRCVPISNHLYFYWYRQILGQKVEFLVSFYNNEISEKSEIFDDQFSVERPDGSNFTLKIRSTKLEDSAMYFCASSTNGAGELFFGEGSRLTVL.

Many counts were recorded for this clonotype. The chain uses TRBV7-7 and TRBJ1-1; D uncertain. This CDR3 is built from 15 residues. Germline V gene lookup returns CDR1 SSHAT and CDR2 FNYEAQ (reference sequence). V was trimmed by 3 bases and J by 0 bases, leaving 11 bases between them. The DNA for the CDR3 is TGTGCCAGCAGCTTCTGTCGGGCTATGAACACTGAAGCTTTCTTT. This codes for CASSFCRAMNTEAFF.

The CDR3 sequence: CASSSLGQGRSDTQYF. The CDR3 DNA is TGTGCCAGCAGTTCGTTGGGACAGGGGCGATCAGATACGCAGTATTTT. The chain combines TRBV28 with TRBJ2-3, with 10 bases identical to TRBD1. Trimming took 4 bases from V and 4 from J; bases not matched to a gene: 8. The CDR3 is 16 residues long. CDR1 MDHEN and CDR2 SYDVKM come from the germline V gene.

The table lists this clonotype with many counts. The genes are TRBV15 and TRBJ2-6; D uncertain. Germline V gives CDR1 LNHNV, CDR2 YYDKDF (reference sequence). The CDR3 spans 15 residues. The V end was cut by 4 bases, the J end by 4 bases, with 11 bases between. CDR3 DNA: TGTGCCACCAGCATCACTGGTAGGGGGGCCAACGTCCTGACTTTC. Protein product: CATSITGRGANVLTF.

This clonotype was detected a few times. This chain connects TRBV5-6 to TRBJ2-3; 12 nucleotides align to TRBD2. This CDR3 region has 15 residues. CDR1 is SGHDT and CDR2 is YYEEEE in the germline V gene. V shed 4 bases and J 3 bases; nucleotides not matched to a gene: 3. In DNA form, the CDR3 reads TGTGCCAGCAGCCGACTAGCGGGAGAGACAGATACGCAGTATTTT. Protein: CASSRLAGETDTQYF.

Only a few counts were recorded for this clonotype. The chain links TRBV10-3 to TRBJ2-1; D is undetermined. Germline values: CDR1 ENHRY, CDR2 SYGVKD. CDR3 length: 13 amino acids. Trimming stripped 10 bases from V and 5 bases from J, with 15 bases between. The CDR3 reads CATGRTENNEQFF. The DNA of the CDR3 is TGTGCCACTGGGCGTACAGAAAACAATGAGCAGTTCTTC.

This clonotype was observed a few times. The V and J genes are TRBV6-5 and TRBJ2-7, with D tentatively TRBD1 (6 bases). From germline, CDR1 is MNHEY and CDR2 SVGAGI. Trimming took off 6 bases at V and 1 base at J, with 13 bases between the two ends. The CDR3 sequence is 14 residues long. The CDR3 protein is CASRRRGHSYEQYF. As DNA, the CDR3 is TGTGCCAGCAGACGAAGGGGACATTCCTACGAGCAGTACTTC.

This clonotype has just a few counts. The chain uses TRBV4-3 and TRBJ2-7, with no clear D. The germline gives CDR1 LGHNA, CDR2 YSLEER. V lost 0 bases and J 3 bases, leaving 6 bases between the germline ends. The CDR3 spans 13 residues. The CDR3 coding sequence is TGCGCCAGCAGCCAAGATTCCGGCTACGAGCAGTACTTC. This gives the protein CASSQDSGYEQYF.

The V call is TRBV20-1, the J call TRBJ2-7; 7 nucleotides match TRBD1. Germline V gene lookup returns CDR1 DFQATT and CDR2 SNEGSKA (reference sequence). The V gene end was trimmed by 5 bases and the J gene end by 6 bases; junction bases not matched to a gene: 7. CDR3 size: 12 residues. The CDR3 DNA is TGCAGTGCTGCGACAGGGTTTAGCGAGCAGTACTTC. This gives the protein CSAATGFSEQYF.

V is TRBV28 and J is TRBJ2-2; 7 bases agree with TRBD2. The V and J ends lost 2 bases and 6 bases, in that order; junction bases with no gene match: 3. Germline assignment: CDR1 MDHEN and CDR2 SYDVKM. This CDR3 has 14 amino acids. In DNA, the CDR3 is TGTGCCAGCAGTTTACATACTAGCGCCGGGGAGCTGTTTTTT. It specifies CASSLHTSAGELFF.

This clonotype has a handful of counts. CDR3 bases: TGTGCCAGCAGTGGTAGCGGGAGGGCCTGGTACGAGCAGTACTTC. Amino acid sequence: CASSGSGRAWYEQYF. This chain connects TRBV12-3 or TRBV12-4 to TRBJ2-7; 11 bases match TRBD2. The junction had 7 bases not matched to a gene; V was cut back by 5 bases and J by 4 bases. This CDR3 has 15 amino acids.

The table lists this clonotype with a few counts. The rearrangement links TRBV15 to TRBJ1-4; D perhaps matches TRBD1 (5 bases). V shed 3 bases and J shed 7 bases, with 21 bases lying between them. Germline V gene data show CDR1 as LNHNV and CDR2 as YYDKDF (reference sequence). This CDR3 region has 17 residues. The CDR3 coding sequence is TGTGCCACCAGCAGTGAACTCCCCCGGGACTTTGGTGAAAAACTGTTTTTT. This codes for CATSSELPRDFGEKLFF. Supplemented by reference TRBV15 and TRBJ1-4, the full variable domain reads DAMVIQNPRYQVTQFGKPVTLSCSQTLNHNVMYWYQQKSSQAPKLLFHYYDKDFNNEADTPDNFQSRRPNTSFCFLDIRSPGLGDTAMYLCATSSELPRDFGEKLFFGSGTQLSVL.

The V call is TRBV29-1, the J call TRBJ2-3, with 8 positions matching TRBD1. J was trimmed by 3 bases and V by 5 bases; bases with no gene match: 7. This CDR3 comprises 14 residues. CDR1 SQVTM and CDR2 ANQGSEA come from the germline V gene. The CDR3 coding sequence is TGCAGCGTTTTAGGACAGGGCAAAACAGATACGCAGTATTTT. It encodes CSVLGQGKTDTQYF.

This clonotype was seen at least ten times. The chain joins TRBV10-3 to TRBJ2-3; D might be TRBD2 (5 bases). Germline assignment: CDR1 ENHRY and CDR2 SYGVKD. The CDR3 extends over 15 amino acids. V lost 2 bases, J lost 2 bases, and 11 bases lay in between. CDR3 in amino acids: CAISEAGAFTDTQYF. CDR3 bases: TGTGCCATCAGTGAGGCGGGCGCCTTCACAGATACGCAGTATTTT.

This chain joins TRBV29-1 and TRBJ2-3; 7 nucleotides align to TRBD1. With 6 bases clipped from V and 6 bases from J, the junction kept 9 bases outside the gene matches. This CDR3 is 13 amino acids long. Germline CDR1 reads SQVTM; CDR2 reads ANQGSEA. The CDR3 region has the DNA TGCAGCGTCATGGGACAGTTCGCTGATACGCAGTATTTT. It specifies CSVMGQFADTQYF.

The V call is TRBV7-2, the J call TRBJ2-7, with 10 nucleotides matching TRBD1. V trimming: 2 bases; J trimming: 0 bases; junction bases outside the gene matches: 4. Germline loops: CDR1 SGHTA, CDR2 FQGNSA. This CDR3 is 16 amino acids long. CDR3 sequence: CASSLKRTGGSYEQYF. CDR3 nucleotide sequence: TGTGCCAGCAGCTTAAAAAGGACAGGGGGCTCCTACGAGCAGTACTTC.

The table lists this clonotype with a few counts. The rearrangement joins TRBV4-3 to TRBJ2-7; a possible D gene is TRBD1 (5 bases). The V gene's germline CDR1 is LGHNA and CDR2 YSLEER. The V end was cut by 3 bases, the J end by 0 bases, with 15 bases between. This CDR3 region has 16 residues. The CDR3 region has the DNA TGCGCCAGCAGCCATTCGTGGACACTTTTCTCCTACGAGCAGTACTTC. The encoded protein is CASSHSWTLFSYEQYF.

The chain links TRBV3-1 to TRBJ2-7; D is perhaps TRBD2 (7 bases). The V end lost 0 bases, the J end lost 2 bases, and 17 bases lay between the germline ends. This CDR3 has 17 amino acids. Germline CDR1 LGHDT, CDR2 YNNKEL (reference sequence). The CDR3 protein is CASSQDRRGRGAYEQYF. DNA for the CDR3: TGTGCCAGCAGCCAAGATCGAAGGGGGAGGGGTGCCTACGAGCAGTACTTC.

Ten or more counts support this clonotype. The chain carries TRBV28 and TRBJ2-3; D is unclear. The CDR3 is made up of 11 amino acids. The germline gives CDR1 MDHEN, CDR2 SYDVKM. Trimming took off 3 bases at V and 6 bases at J, with 4 bases between the two ends. CDR3: CASSFEDTQYF. CDR3 nucleotide sequence: TGTGCCAGCAGTTTTGAGGATACGCAGTATTTT.